The 12 T cell receptor beta chains in this list originate from one sample, sequenced in a study of blood T cell repertoires in COVID-19. Profiling relied on immunoSEQ multiplex PCR, and the TCRdb table lists in-frame clones only, not all of them. Of tens of thousands of clones listed, roughly nine tenths are singletons. The specimen was peripheral blood. These receptors came from a man in his fifties or sixties with active COVID-19.

V usage is TRBV7-2 and J usage is TRBJ2-7, with D maybe TRBD1 (6 bases). The V and J ends lost 5 bases and 2 bases respectively, with 13 bases between them. The CDR3 runs to 14 residues. Per the germline V gene, CDR1 is SGHTA and CDR2 is FQGNSA. In nucleotides, the CDR3 is TGTGCCAGCAGCGCAGGACAGATCGCCTACGAGCAGTACTTC. As protein: CASSAGQIAYEQYF.

The J gene is TRBJ2-2, the V gene TRBV2; D remains ambiguous. Germline V gene sequence: CDR1 SNHLY, CDR2 FYNNEI. Trimming cost V 4 bases and J 3 bases, with 6 bases left between them. CDR3 length: 13 residues. Written as DNA, the CDR3 is TGTGCCAGCAGTGTCGGGTACACCGGGGAGCTGTTTTTT. Amino acid sequence: CASSVGYTGELFF.

The J gene is TRBJ1-2, the V gene TRBV29-1, with D uncertain. Trimming took 7 bases from V and 6 from J, leaving 12 bases between them. Per the germline V gene, CDR1 is SQVTM and CDR2 is ANQGSEA. The length of the CDR3 is 11 residues. CDR3 region: CSDRSRNGYTF. The CDR3 region has the DNA TGCAGCGATAGAAGCAGGAATGGCTACACCTTC.

V is TRBV9 and J is TRBJ2-1; the D gene is possibly TRBD1 (6 bases). Trimming took 7 bases from V and 4 from J, leaving 6 bases between them. The germline CDR1 and CDR2 sequences are SGDLS and YYNGEE. CDR3 length: 11 residues. CDR3: CASQGYNEQFF. CDR3 in DNA: TGTGCCAGCCAGGGGTACAATGAGCAGTTCTTC.

The chain has TRBV10-3 and TRBJ2-2; D is unclear. The ends were cut back, 3 bases at V and 4 bases at J, with 6 bases in the middle. Germline CDR1 and CDR2: ENHRY and SYGVKD. The CDR3 is 13 residues long. Written as DNA, the CDR3 is TGTGCCATCAGTGAACAGACCACCGGGGAGCTGTTTTTT. Its protein product is CAISEQTTGELFF.

The chain recombines TRBV7-8 with TRBJ1-2; a weak D match, TRBD1 (6 bases). Deletions cut 3 bases from V and 0 bases from J, with 11 bases between. The V gene's germline CDR1 is SGHVS and CDR2 FQNEAQ. The CDR3 contains 15 residues. CDR3 region: CASSLQGPSNYGYTF. Here the CDR3 DNA reads TGTGCCAGCAGCTTGCAGGGGCCGTCTAACTATGGCTACACCTTC.

The V and J genes are TRBV25-1 and TRBJ1-1; TRBD1 is a possible D gene (6 bases). Germline V gene lookup returns CDR1 MGHDK and CDR2 SYGVNS. The CDR3 runs 11 residues. V was shortened by 4 bases and J by 6 bases, with 6 bases between the two germline ends. This chain's CDR3 is CASSAGAEAFF. CDR3 DNA sequence: TGTGCCAGCAGTGCAGGGGCTGAAGCTTTCTTT.

Of note for this clone: This CDR3 is also generated by other DNA sequences in the sample. This chain connects TRBV11-2 to TRBJ1-3; TRBD1 aligns across 8 bases. Germline V gene lookup returns CDR1 SGHAT and CDR2 FQNNGV. V lost 0 bases and J lost 2; bases outside the gene matches: 0. The CDR3 runs to 15 residues. DNA of the CDR3: TGTGCCAGCAGCTTAGACAGGGGGCCTGGAAACACCATATATTTT. Its protein product is CASSLDRGPGNTIYF.

The chain carries TRBV28 and TRBJ1-2; 7 bases align to TRBD1. CDR3 size: 14 residues. V dropped 11 bases and J dropped 4; count of bases not matched to a gene: 13. The germline V gene has CDR1 MDHEN and CDR2 SYDVKM. CDR3 region: CAGGAPGGLYGYTF. The CDR3 bases are TGTGCCGGAGGGGCCCCAGGGGGACTCTATGGCTACACCTTC.

The chain employs TRBV3-1 (or the pseudogene TRBV3-2) and TRBJ1-4; D is unclear. V gave up 4 bases and J gave up 0 bases, with 12 bases separating them. From germline, CDR1 is LGHDT and CDR2 YNNKEL (reference sequence). The CDR3 extends over 16 amino acids. In DNA, the CDR3 is TGTGCCAGCAGCCCTCACCCCCAGGCAACTAATGAAAAACTGTTTTTT. As protein: CASSPHPQATNEKLFF.

The chain employs TRBV5-5 and TRBJ1-4, with D unclear. Trimming stripped 2 bases from V and 1 base from J, with 12 bases between. Germline V lookup: CDR1 SGHKS, CDR2 YYEKEE (reference sequence). The CDR3 is 16 amino acids. The CDR3 here is CASSLSSPGTNEKLFF. The CDR3 DNA follows: TGTGCCAGCAGCTTATCGTCTCCGGGAACTAATGAAAAACTGTTTTTT.

This chain uses TRBV3-1 (or the pseudogene TRBV3-2) with TRBJ1-1; no clear D. Germline loops: CDR1 LGHDT, CDR2 YNNKEL (reference sequence). The CDR3 contains 14 residues. V was trimmed by 4 bases and J by 5 bases, leaving 14 bases between them. The CDR3 bases are TGTGCCAGCAGCCGGGAGTCGAAGGGTACTGAAGCTTTCTTT. It is translated as CASSRESKGTEAFF.